A single sample gave rise to the 26 T cell receptor beta chains below, sequenced in a study of radiation and T cells in renal cell carcinoma. The time point: blood 2 weeks post-SBRT. Specified treatment: 15 Gy SBRT to primary tumor, nephrectomy 4 weeks later. TCRdb's table, derived via immunoSEQ multiplex PCR, lists solely in-frame clones and lacks some. Of about 130,000 clones in the sample, roughly four fifths were seen once. Sequenced material: blood, taken from a patient whose treatment included radiotherapy and nephrectomy. Receptors were obtained from a middle-aged man with renal cell carcinoma.

The chain joins TRBV7-2 to TRBJ1-1; 9 bases agree with TRBD1. This CDR3 has 16 residues. V was clipped by 5 bases and J by 2 bases; unmatched bases: 9. The germline V gene encodes CDR1 SGHTA and CDR2 FQGNSA. The CDR3 spells CASSARDRAPNTEAFF. The CDR3 coding sequence is TGTGCCAGCAGCGCCCGGGACAGGGCCCCCAACACTGAAGCTTTCTTT.

The chain links TRBV2 to TRBJ2-5; maybe TRBD2 (5 bases). Germline V gives CDR1 SNHLY, CDR2 FYNNEI. Trimming took off 4 bases at V and 5 bases at J, with 17 bases between the two ends. The length of the CDR3 is 15 residues. The CDR3 reads CASSGSSGPWETQYF. The CDR3, as DNA: TGTGCCAGCAGTGGGAGCAGCGGACCTTGGGAGACCCAGTACTTC.

The chain links TRBV6-7 to TRBJ2-5, with 9 bases aligning to TRBD1. TRBV6-7 is flagged as an ORF with uncertain function. The CDR3 runs to 17 residues. The CDR3 is CSTRERVGTGSGETQYF. CDR3 DNA: TGTTCAACCAGGGAAAGAGTGGGGACAGGGAGTGGGGAGACCCAGTACTTC.

The chain combines TRBV5-4 with TRBJ1-3; D ambiguous. The CDR3 totals 14 residues. V was pared by 0 bases and J by 3 bases, with 7 bases between. Looked up from germline, CDR1 is SGHNT and CDR2 is YYREEE (reference sequence). The CDR3 DNA reads TGTGCCAGCAGCTTGGGGTGGAATGGAAACACCATATATTTT. Translated, it gives CASSLGWNGNTIYF.

The chain recombines TRBV27 with TRBJ2-7; 7 bases are shared with TRBD1. J gave up 3 bases and V 6 bases, and 8 bases lay outside the gene matches. CDR1 is MNHEY and CDR2 is SMNVEV in the germline V gene (reference sequence). The CDR3 loop spans 14 amino acids. In nucleotides, the CDR3 is TGTGCCAGCAGACAGGGGTTTCCCATCTACGAGCAGTACTTC. Residues: CASRQGFPIYEQYF.

The J gene is TRBJ1-2, the V gene TRBV6-1; D is unresolved. CDR3 length: 20 residues. Germline CDR1 and CDR2: MNHNS and SASEGT. V dropped 2 bases and J dropped 1 base, with 26 bases sitting between them. DNA for the CDR3: TGTGCCAGCAGTGAAACTTCAAGACAAGCTATCCCCTCATTTAACTATGGCTACACCTTC. It yields the protein CASSETSRQAIPSFNYGYTF.

V is TRBV6-5 and J is TRBJ2-3; D might be TRBD2 (6 bases). V dropped 7 bases and J dropped 3 bases, with 11 bases sitting between them. This CDR3 comprises 13 residues. Germline-derived CDR1 and CDR2 are MNHEY and SVGAGI. The CDR3 region is CASTTRETDTQYF. DNA for the CDR3: TGTGCCAGCACGACTAGGGAGACAGATACGCAGTATTTT.

The chain carries TRBV4-1 and TRBJ1-4; D perhaps matches TRBD1 (5 bases). The CDR3 length is 16 residues. Germline CDR1 reads MGHRA; CDR2 reads YSYEKL. Between the trimmed V and J ends, which lost 2 bases and 7 bases, there was a span of 17 bases. CDR3 nucleotide sequence: TGCGCCAGCAGCCAAACTCCCGGGGCACTCGGTGAAAAACTGTTTTTT. Amino acids: CASSQTPGALGEKLFF.

The CDR3 bases are TGTGCCAGGGAAACTGCGGGGGGACCGGACACCGGGGAGCTGTTTTTT. As protein: CARETAGGPDTGELFF. This chain connects TRBV6-4 to TRBJ2-2, with 8 nucleotides matching TRBD2. With V trimmed by 9 bases and J by 3 bases, 12 bases remained unmatched. Germline CDR1 and CDR2: MRHNA and SNTAGT. The CDR3 covers 16 residues.

This chain connects TRBV7-2 to TRBJ2-3, with 15 bases identical to TRBD2. The V gene's germline CDR1 is SGHTA and CDR2 FQGNSA. The CDR3 consists of 17 residues. The V and J ends lost 5 bases and 14 bases, in that order; junction bases with no gene match: 17. As DNA, the CDR3 is TGTGCCAGCAGCCCAAGTAGGACTAGCGGGGGGGCACGGGGGCGGTATTTT. As protein: CASSPSRTSGGARGRYF.

This clone has a single count. The V and J genes are TRBV7-6 and TRBJ2-7; D is undetermined. The CDR3 sequence is 15 residues long. Germline V CDR1 and CDR2: SGHVS, FNYEAQ. The ends were cut back, 0 bases at V and 7 bases at J, with 16 bases in the middle. The CDR3 spells CASSLAGEGLREQYF. In DNA form, the CDR3 reads TGTGCCAGCAGCTTAGCTGGGGAAGGGCTCCGAGAGCAGTACTTC.

This chain joins TRBV5-1 and TRBJ2-1, with a possible D match to TRBD1 (5 bases). V was shortened by 4 bases and J by 5 bases, with 19 bases between the two germline ends. Germline lookup yields CDR1 SGHRS and CDR2 YFSETQ. CDR3 length: 16 residues. The CDR3 is CASSPDRRTDNNEQFF. CDR3 bases: TGCGCCAGCAGCCCGGATAGAAGGACGGACAACAATGAGCAGTTCTTC. Filled out from reference TRBV5-1 and TRBJ2-1, the complete variable domain reads KAGVTQTPRYLIKTRGQQVTLSCSPISGHRSVSWYQQTPGQGLQFLFEYFSETQRNKGNFPGRFSGRQFSNSRSEMNVSTLELGDSALYLCASSPDRRTDNNEQFFGPGTRLTVL.

The gene calls are TRBV9 and TRBJ1-1, with D maybe TRBD1 (6 bases). Germline lookup yields CDR1 SGDLS and CDR2 YYNGEE. The CDR3 sequence is 14 residues long. The V end was cut by 4 bases, the J end by 0 bases, with 10 bases between. CDR3 coding DNA: TGTGCCAGCAGCCGGGACATCATGAACACTGAAGCTTTCTTT. This encodes CASSRDIMNTEAFF.

The rearrangement uses TRBV7-8 and TRBJ1-2, with 8 bases aligning to TRBD1. The germline V gene encodes CDR1 SGHVS and CDR2 FQNEAQ. The CDR3 loop spans 14 amino acids. J lost 4 bases, V lost 2 bases, and 3 bases had no gene match. CDR3 nucleotide sequence: TGTGCCAGCAGCTTACCAGGGGGCATCTATGGCTACACCTTC. Protein product: CASSLPGGIYGYTF.

The chain carries TRBV5-1 and TRBJ1-2; the D gene is possibly TRBD1 (5 bases). Trimming cost V 1 base and J 8 bases, with 18 bases left between them. The CDR3 length is 15 residues. Germline V gene sequence: CDR1 SGHRS, CDR2 YFSETQ. The CDR3: CASSLSNPGRMGYTF. CDR3 sequence (DNA): TGCGCCAGCAGCTTGTCGAACCCGGGGCGCATGGGCTACACCTTC. Complete variable domain (other parts from reference TRBV5-1 and TRBJ1-2): KAGVTQTPRYLIKTRGQQVTLSCSPISGHRSVSWYQQTPGQGLQFLFEYFSETQRNKGNFPGRFSGRQFSNSRSEMNVSTLELGDSALYLCASSLSNPGRMGYTFGSGTRLTVV.

This sequence joins TRBV5-5 and TRBJ1-2; 8 bases match TRBD1. The V and J ends lost 2 bases and 2 bases, in that order; junction bases with no gene match: 14. CDR1 and CDR2 (germline): SGHKS, YYEKEE (reference sequence). This CDR3 is built from 18 residues. CDR3 sequence: CASSFSIPTQGGNYGYTF. The CDR3 coding sequence is TGTGCCAGCAGCTTCTCCATACCTACACAGGGGGGAAACTATGGCTACACCTTC.

The rearrangement uses TRBV9 and TRBJ2-7; 11 bases align to TRBD1. This CDR3 region has 14 residues. V was pared by 2 bases and J by 4 bases, with 2 bases of the junction left unmatched. Germline V gene lookup returns CDR1 SGDLS and CDR2 YYNGEE. CDR3 loop: CASSVGQGAYEQYF. DNA of the CDR3: TGTGCCAGCAGCGTCGGACAGGGGGCTTACGAGCAGTACTTC.

This clone was recorded only once. Other DNA sequences in the same sample also yield this CDR3. This sequence joins TRBV5-1 and TRBJ1-1; D is unclear. CDR1 SGHRS and CDR2 YFSETQ come from the germline V gene. This CDR3 contains 14 residues. Trimming took off 2 bases at V and 0 bases at J, with 8 bases between the two ends. The CDR3 is CASSLWGMNTEAFF. The CDR3 nucleotides read TGCGCCAGCAGCTTATGGGGTATGAACACTGAAGCTTTCTTT.

This clone was seen more than once but under ten times. The chain joins TRBV30 to TRBJ1-3; D is possibly TRBD1 (6 bases). CDR1 is GTSNPN and CDR2 is SVGIG in the germline V gene (reference sequence). The V end was cut by 8 bases, the J end by 7 bases, with 21 bases between. The CDR3 has 14 amino acids. CDR3 DNA: TGTGCCCGAGGGGGGCTAGTCGTGAGTAACACCATATATTTT. Translated, it gives CARGGLVVSNTIYF.

This chain uses TRBV28 with TRBJ1-1; no definite D call. The germline V gene has CDR1 MDHEN and CDR2 SYDVKM. Trimming shortened V by 6 bases and J by 1 base, and 15 bases separated the two germline ends. This CDR3 region has 15 residues. The CDR3 is CASSPHLGGNTEAFF. In nucleotides, the CDR3 is TGTGCCAGCAGCCCCCATTTGGGTGGGAACACTGAAGCTTTCTTT.

In nucleotides, the CDR3 is TGCGCCAGCAGCTTGGAGGGACAGGGAGGTGTCTACACCTTC. Its translation: CASSLEGQGGVYTF. V and J are TRBV5-1 and TRBJ1-2; TRBD1 matches 9 bases. This CDR3 contains 14 residues. The V and J ends lost 0 bases and 10 bases, in that order; junction bases with no gene match: 7. Per the germline V gene, CDR1 is SGHRS and CDR2 is YFSETQ.

The chain is built from TRBV6-5 and TRBJ1-1; D might be TRBD1 (5 bases). The CDR3 runs to 15 residues. In germline, CDR1 is MNHEY, CDR2 SVGAGI. With 6 bases removed from V and 5 bases from J, the gap between germline ends came to 19 bases. DNA for the CDR3: TGTGCCAGCAGCCCCCCGGGGCAGGTGAGGACTGAAGCTTTCTTT. Amino acids: CASSPPGQVRTEAFF.

Only a few counts were recorded for this clone. V usage is TRBV5-8 and J usage is TRBJ2-5, with D tentatively TRBD1 (6 bases). This CDR3 has 13 residues. V lost 4 bases, J lost 5 bases, and 12 bases lay in between. Germline V lookup: CDR1 SGHTS, CDR2 YDEGEE. CDR3 nucleotide sequence: TGTGCCAGCAGCCAACAGGGATCGGAGACCCAGTACTTC. Its translation: CASSQQGSETQYF.

The chain's CDR3 is CAWRKQGAGDTQYF. The CDR3 DNA reads TGTGCCTGGAGGAAACAGGGGGCAGGAGATACGCAGTATTTT. The rearrangement uses TRBV30 and TRBJ2-3; TRBD1 matches 9 bases. Trimming removed 3 bases from V and 5 bases from J; junction bases left unmatched: 6. The CDR3 consists of 14 residues. Per germline, CDR1 GTSNPN and CDR2 SVGIG (reference sequence).

This clone has just a few counts. This chain links TRBV7-9 with TRBJ1-4; 7 bases are a match to TRBD1. V dropped 5 bases and J dropped 7; count of bases not matched to a gene: 7. Germline-derived CDR1 and CDR2 are SEHNR and FQNEAQ (reference sequence). The CDR3 extends over 14 amino acids. DNA for the CDR3: TGTGCCAGCAGCGTCAGGGGGTTGGGTGAAAAACTGTTTTTT. As protein: CASSVRGLGEKLFF.

This clone was detected a few times. The chain links TRBV28 to TRBJ2-1; 14 bases are shared with TRBD2. Germline V CDR1 and CDR2: MDHEN, SYDVKM. Trimming at V came to 5 bases and at J to 6 bases, leaving 6 bases not matched to a gene. This CDR3 has 16 residues. The CDR3 nucleotides read TGTGCCAGCAGTCCCCGACTAGCGGGAGGGTCCAATGAGCAGTTCTTC. It is translated as CASSPRLAGGSNEQFF. The whole variable domain, remainder taken from reference TRBV28 and TRBJ2-1, is DVKVTQSSRYLVKRTGEKVFLECVQDMDHENMFWYRQDPGLGLRLIYFSYDVKMKEKGDIPEGYSVSREKKERFSLILESASTNQTSMYLCASSPRLAGGSNEQFFGPGTRLTVL.